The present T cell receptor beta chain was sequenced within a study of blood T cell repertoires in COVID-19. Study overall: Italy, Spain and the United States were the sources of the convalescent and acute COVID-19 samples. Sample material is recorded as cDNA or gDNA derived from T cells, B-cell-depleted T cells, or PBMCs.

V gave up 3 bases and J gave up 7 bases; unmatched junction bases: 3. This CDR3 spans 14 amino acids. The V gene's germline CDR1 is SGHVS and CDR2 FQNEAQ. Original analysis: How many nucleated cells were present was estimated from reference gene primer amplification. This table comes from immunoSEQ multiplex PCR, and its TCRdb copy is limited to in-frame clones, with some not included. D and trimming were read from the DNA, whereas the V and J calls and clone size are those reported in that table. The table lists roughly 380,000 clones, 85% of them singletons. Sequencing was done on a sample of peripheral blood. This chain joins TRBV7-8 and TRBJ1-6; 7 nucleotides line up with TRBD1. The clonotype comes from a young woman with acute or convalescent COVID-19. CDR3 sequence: CASSFEGANSPLHF. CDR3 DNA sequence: TGTGCCAGCAGCTTTGAGGGGGCAAATTCACCCCTCCACTTT.